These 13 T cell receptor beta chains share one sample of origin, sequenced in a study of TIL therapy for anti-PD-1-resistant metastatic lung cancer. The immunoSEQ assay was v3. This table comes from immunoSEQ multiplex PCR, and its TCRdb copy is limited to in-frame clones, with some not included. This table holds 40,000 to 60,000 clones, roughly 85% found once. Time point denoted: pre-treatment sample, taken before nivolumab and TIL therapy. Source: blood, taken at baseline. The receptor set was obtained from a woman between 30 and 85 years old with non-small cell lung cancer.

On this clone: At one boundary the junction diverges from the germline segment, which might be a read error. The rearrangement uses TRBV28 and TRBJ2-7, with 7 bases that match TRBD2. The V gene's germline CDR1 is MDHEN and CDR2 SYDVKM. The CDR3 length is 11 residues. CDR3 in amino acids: CASSLSGISYF. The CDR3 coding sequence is TGTGCCAGCAGTTTGAGCGGGATTAGTTATTTC.

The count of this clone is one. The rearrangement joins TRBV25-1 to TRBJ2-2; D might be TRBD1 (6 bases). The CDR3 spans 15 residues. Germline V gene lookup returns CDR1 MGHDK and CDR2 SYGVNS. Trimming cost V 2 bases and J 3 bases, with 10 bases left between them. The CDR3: CASSEQGMDTGELFF. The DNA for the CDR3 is TGTGCCAGCAGTGAACAGGGGATGGACACCGGGGAGCTGTTTTTT.

The CDR3 here is CASSGNFMNTEAFF. The CDR3 coding sequence is TGTGCCAGCAGTGGGAACTTCATGAACACTGAAGCTTTCTTT. V gene TRBV6-5 combines with J gene TRBJ1-1; no definite D call. The CDR3 is 14 residues long. Trimming removed 5 bases from V and 0 bases from J, with 10 bases in between. The V gene's germline CDR1 is MNHEY and CDR2 SVGAGI.

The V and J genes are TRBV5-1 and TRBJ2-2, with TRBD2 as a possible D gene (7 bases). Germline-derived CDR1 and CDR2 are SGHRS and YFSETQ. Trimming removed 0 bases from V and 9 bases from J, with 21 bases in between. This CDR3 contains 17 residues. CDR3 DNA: TGCGCCAGCAGCTTGGAACAGGGACTGGGAGGGGCCCGGGAGCTGTTTTTT. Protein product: CASSLEQGLGGARELFF.

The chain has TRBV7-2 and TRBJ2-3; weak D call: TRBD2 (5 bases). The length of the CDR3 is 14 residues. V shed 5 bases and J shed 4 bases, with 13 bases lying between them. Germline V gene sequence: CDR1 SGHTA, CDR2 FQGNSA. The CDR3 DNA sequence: TGTGCCAGCAGCCACGGATCGGAGGCAGATACGCAGTATTTT. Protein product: CASSHGSEADTQYF.

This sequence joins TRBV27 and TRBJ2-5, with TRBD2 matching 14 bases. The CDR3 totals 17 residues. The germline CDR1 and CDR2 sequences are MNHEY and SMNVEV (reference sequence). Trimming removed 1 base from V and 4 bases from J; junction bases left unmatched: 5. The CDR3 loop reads CASSLYGLAGGLETQYF. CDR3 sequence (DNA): TGTGCCAGCAGTTTATACGGACTAGCGGGAGGATTAGAGACCCAGTACTTC.

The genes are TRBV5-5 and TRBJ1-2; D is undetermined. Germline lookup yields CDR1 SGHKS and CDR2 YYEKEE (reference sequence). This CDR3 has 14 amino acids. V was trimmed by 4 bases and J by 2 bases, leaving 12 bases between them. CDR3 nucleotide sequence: TGTGCCAGCAGCGCCTTCGACACCAACTATGGCTACACCTTC. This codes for CASSAFDTNYGYTF. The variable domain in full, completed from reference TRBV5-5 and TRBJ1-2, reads DAGVTQSPTHLIKTRGQQVTLRCSPISGHKSVSWYQQVLGQGPQFIFQYYEKEERGRGNFPDRFSARQFPNYSSELNVNALLLGDSALYLCASSAFDTNYGYTFGSGTRLTVV.

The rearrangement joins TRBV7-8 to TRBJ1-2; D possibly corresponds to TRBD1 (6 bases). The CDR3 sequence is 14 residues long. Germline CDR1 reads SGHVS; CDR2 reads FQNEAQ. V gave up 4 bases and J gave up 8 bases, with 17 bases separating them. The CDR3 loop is CASSSPTGFLGYTF. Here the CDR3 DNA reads TGTGCCAGCAGCTCCCCCACAGGGTTCCTGGGCTACACCTTC.

CDR3 coding DNA: TGTGCCATACGACCGGGGCCCCCAGCAACAGATACGCAGTATTTT. Protein product: CAIRPGPPATDTQYF. The chain links TRBV10-3 to TRBJ2-3, with D possibly called TRBD1 or TRBD2 (5 bases each). The CDR3 has 15 amino acids. Germline CDR1 ENHRY, CDR2 SYGVKD. V was shortened by 9 bases and J by 3 bases, with 19 bases between the two germline ends.

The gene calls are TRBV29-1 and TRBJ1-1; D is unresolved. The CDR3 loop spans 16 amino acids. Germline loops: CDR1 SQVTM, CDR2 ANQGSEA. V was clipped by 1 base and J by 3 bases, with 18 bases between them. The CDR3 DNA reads TGCAGCGTTGAAGGAACGGGTCAGTCATGGGACACTGAAGCTTTCTTT. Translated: CSVEGTGQSWDTEAFF.

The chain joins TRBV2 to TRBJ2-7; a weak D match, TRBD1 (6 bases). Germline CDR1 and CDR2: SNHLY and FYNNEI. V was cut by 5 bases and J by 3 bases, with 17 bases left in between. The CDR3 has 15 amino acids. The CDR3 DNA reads TGTGCCAGCAGTAAACAGGGTACGTCTCTCTACGAGCAGTACTTC. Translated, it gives CASSKQGTSLYEQYF.

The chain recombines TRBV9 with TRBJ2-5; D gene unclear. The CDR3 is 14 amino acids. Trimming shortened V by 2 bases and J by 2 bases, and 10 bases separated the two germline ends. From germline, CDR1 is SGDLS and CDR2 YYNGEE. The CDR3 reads CASSVGIAQETQYF. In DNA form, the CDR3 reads TGTGCCAGCAGCGTGGGAATCGCGCAAGAGACCCAGTACTTC.

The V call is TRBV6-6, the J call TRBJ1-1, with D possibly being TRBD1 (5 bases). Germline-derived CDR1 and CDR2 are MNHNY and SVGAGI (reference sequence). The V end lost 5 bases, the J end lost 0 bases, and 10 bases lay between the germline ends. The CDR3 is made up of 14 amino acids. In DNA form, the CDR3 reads TGTGCCAGCAGTGCCGGGGCCATGAACACTGAAGCTTTCTTT. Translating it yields CASSAGAMNTEAFF.